The 13 T cell receptor beta chains given below trace back to one sample, sequenced in a study of post-analysis software for immune sequencing data. Study conclusions and caveats: Among roughly 5 TRBV segments more frequent in patients than controls were TRBV5-6, TRBV5-1 and TRBV20-1.

TCR beta libraries were prepared from cDNA with unique molecular identifiers. TCRdb reprocessed the PCR reads with MiXCR, giving one entry per CDR3 protein. In the table there are roughly 870,000 distinct CDR3 sequences, around 53% of which are singletons. These receptors lack a known antigen. The specimen was blood. The source of these receptors is a girl under 18 with multiple sclerosis.

The chain is built from TRBV7-9 and TRBJ1-2; perhaps TRBD1 as D (6 bases). Trimming removed 1 base from V and 6 bases from J, with 9 bases in between. There are 13 residues in the CDR3. From germline, CDR1 is SEHNR and CDR2 FQNEAQ (reference sequence). Written as DNA, the CDR3 is TGTGCCAGCAGCTTAGGGGGGCAAAATGGCTACACCTTC. It specifies CASSLGGQNGYTF.

This clonotype was picked up a small number of times. A read error may be the cause here, since a much bigger clone is one base away. This chain joins TRBV12-3 or TRBV12-4 and TRBJ2-1; no firm D call. The CDR3 spans 12 residues. V lost 5 bases, J lost 3 bases, and 5 bases lay in between. The CDR3 region is CASSPYYNEQFF. The CDR3 region has the DNA TGTGCCAGCAGTCCTTACTACAATGAGCAGTTCTTC.

The V gene is TRBV29-1, the J gene TRBJ2-1; the D gene is possibly TRBD2 (5 bases). Germline CDR1 is SQVTM and CDR2 is ANQGSEA. V lost 5 bases to trimming and J lost 4 bases, with 9 bases between them. This CDR3 has 12 residues. This CDR3 reads CSVPEGYNEQFF. In DNA form, the CDR3 reads TGCAGCGTTCCCGAGGGTTACAATGAGCAGTTCTTC.

The V call is TRBV7-8, the J call TRBJ1-2; TRBD1 might be the D (5 bases). Trimming removed 5 bases at V and 4 bases at J, with 14 bases between. Germline V gene lookup returns CDR1 SGHVS and CDR2 FQNEAQ. This CDR3 has 14 amino acids. CDR3 in DNA: TGTGCCAGCAGCCGAGGTGGGGCGGGCTATGGCTACACCTTC. This codes for CASSRGGAGYGYTF.

This chain joins TRBV20-1 and TRBJ2-5; TRBD2 is a possible D gene (5 bases). The last part of the DNA fits TRBJ2-7 better; the J call may be wrong. Germline CDR1 is DFQATT and CDR2 is SNEGSKA (reference sequence). The length of the CDR3 is 16 residues. CDR3 sequence (DNA): TGCAGTGCTAGGAAGGTATGGGAGACCCACGGCGACGAGCAGTACTTC. It yields the protein CSARKVWETHGDEQYF.

The genes are TRBV25-1 and TRBJ2-7; 7 bases are a match to TRBD2. CDR1 MGHDK and CDR2 SYGVNS come from the germline V gene. The J segment lost 7 bases and the V segment lost 2 bases, leaving 23 bases of the junction unmatched. This CDR3 contains 19 residues. The DNA of the CDR3 is TGTGCCAGCAGTGAAGGTGGGGCAGCAATTTCCGGGAGGAGGACTGAGCAGTACTTC. Encoded protein: CASSEGGAAISGRRTEQYF.

This clonotype was recorded a few times. The rearrangement uses TRBV29-1 and TRBJ2-6; either TRBD1 or TRBD2 may supply D (5 bases each). CDR3 size: 15 residues. The germline V gene has CDR1 SQVTM and CDR2 ANQGSEA. V was clipped by 6 bases and J by 0 bases, with 12 bases between them. CDR3 residues: CSVLGVPSGANVLTF. The CDR3 region has the DNA TGCAGCGTACTAGGGGTCCCCTCTGGGGCCAACGTCCTGACTTTC.

The genes are TRBV20-1 and TRBJ2-3, with TRBD2 matching 7 bases. Germline V gene sequence: CDR1 DFQATT, CDR2 SNEGSKA (reference sequence). This CDR3 region has 15 residues. With 3 bases clipped from V and 0 bases from J, the junction kept 6 bases outside the gene matches. The DNA of the CDR3 is TGCAGTGCTAGTGCTCTAGCGGTGAGCACAGATACGCAGTATTTT. The encoded protein is CSASALAVSTDTQYF.

The chain is built from TRBV7-9 and TRBJ1-1, with 9 bases identical to TRBD1. CDR1 SEHNR and CDR2 FQNEAQ come from the germline V gene (reference sequence). This CDR3 is 13 amino acids long. The V gene end was trimmed by 5 bases and the J gene end by 6 bases; junction bases not matched to a gene: 4. The CDR3 spells CASSGQGWSEAFF. CDR3 in DNA: TGTGCCAGCAGCGGACAGGGGTGGTCTGAAGCTTTCTTT.

The chain is built from TRBV3-1 and TRBJ2-7, with TRBD1 identical over 8 bases. The trim removed 6 bases at V and 2 bases at J, leaving 6 bases unmatched. This CDR3 has 14 residues. The germline CDR1 and CDR2 sequences are LGHDT and YNNKEL (reference sequence). CDR3 DNA: TGTGCCAGCAGTCGACAGGGGTTCGCCTACGAGCAGTACTTC. It codes for CASSRQGFAYEQYF.

V gene TRBV6-1 combines with J gene TRBJ2-5; 8 bases are shared with TRBD1. The junction had 13 bases not matched to a gene; V was cut back by 5 bases and J by 5 bases. Germline CDR1 MNHNS, CDR2 SASEGT. The CDR3 is made up of 16 amino acids. This chain's CDR3 is CASSKTGAFLGETQYF. The CDR3 nucleotides read TGTGCCAGCAGTAAGACAGGGGCGTTCCTTGGGGAGACCCAGTACTTC.

V is TRBV7-8 and J is TRBJ2-4, with 11 positions matching TRBD1. Germline-derived CDR1 and CDR2 are SGHVS and FQNEAQ. Trimming took 0 bases from V and 8 from J; bases not matched to a gene: 6. The length of the CDR3 is 16 residues. The DNA for the CDR3 is TGTGCCAGCAGCTTAGCGACCGGACAGGGGGCTTACATTCAGTACTTC. Translating it yields CASSLATGQGAYIQYF.

The sample holds many counts of this clonotype. The J gene is TRBJ2-7, the V gene TRBV5-1; no clear D gene. Trimming cost V 0 bases and J 3 bases, with 7 bases left between them. The CDR3 has 13 residues. Per germline, CDR1 SGHRS and CDR2 YFSETQ. CDR3 sequence reads: CASSLDGDYEQYF. The CDR3 DNA follows: TGCGCCAGCAGCTTGGACGGAGACTACGAGCAGTACTTC.